This T cell receptor (beta chain) appears in the sequencing data of a study of CD8 T cells in Susac syndrome. Study conclusions and caveats: The study admitted that it had a relatively small number of individuals in its TCR sequencing and HLA analysis.

On this clonotype: The antigen remains unidentified.

RNA in amounts of roughly 0.45 to 1 ug was reverse transcribed with random hexamers. By means of immunoSEQ multiplex PCR, TCR beta CDR3 spanning 54 Vbeta and 13 Jbeta underwent amplification. TCRdb ran MiXCR on the immunoSEQ multiplex PCR reads and lists one entry per CDR3 protein. The table lists 150,000 to 200,000 distinct CDR3 sequences, approximately 93% of them singletons. Included as multiple sclerosis controls were treatment-naive patients who had stable or active relapsing-remitting disease. The TEMRA cells underwent FACS enrichment, while the CD8+ and CD4+ T cells underwent negative isolation. Germline values: CDR1 SGHDN, CDR2 FVKESK. The J segment lost 2 bases and the V segment lost 1 base, leaving 7 bases of the junction unmatched. CDR3 length: 16 amino acids.

Sequencing used CD4+ T cells from PBMCs. This TCR came from a human donor with multiple sclerosis. The rearrangement uses TRBV14 and TRBJ2-5, with TRBD1 matching 7 bases. The CDR3 DNA follows: TGTGCCAGCAGCCAAGGGCCGGGACAGAATCAAGAGACCCAGTACTTC. Its translation: CASSQGPGQNQETQYF. Combining the CDR3 with reference TRBV14 and TRBJ2-5 gives the whole variable domain EAGVTQFPSHSVIEKGQTVTLRCDPISGHDNLYWYRRVMGKEIKFLLHFVKESKQDESGMPNNRFLAERTGGTYSTLKVQPAELEDSGVYFCASSQGPGQNQETQYFGPGTRLLVL.